This entry lists 14 T cell receptor beta chains sequenced from one sample in a study of shared clonotypes between healthy human individuals. Terminally differentiated effector memory CD45RA+ cells were excluded by CCR7 positive selection of CD45RO-negative cells. The assay was immunoSEQ multiplex PCR, and TCRdb's table has in-frame clones only and misses some. The table shows about 870,000 clones, with 80% to 95% occurring only once. Sequencing was done on a sample of naive CD8+ T cells sorted from blood. The receptors derive from a man aged 30 to 39 in good health.

The chain uses TRBV30 and TRBJ2-7, with D perhaps TRBD1 or TRBD2 (6 bases each). V dropped 0 bases and J dropped 0 bases, with 15 bases sitting between them. The V gene's germline CDR1 is GTSNPN and CDR2 SVGIG (reference sequence). The CDR3 contains 16 residues. The CDR3 region has the DNA TGTGCCTGGAGTGTAAGGGGGTCGGGGGCCTCCTACGAGCAGTACTTC. This translates into CAWSVRGSGASYEQYF.

V is TRBV7-9 and J is TRBJ1-4, with D uncertain. The germline gives CDR1 SEHNR, CDR2 FQNEAQ (reference sequence). This CDR3 region has 14 residues. Trimming took 5 bases from V and 3 from J, leaving 10 bases between them. DNA of the CDR3: TGTGCCAGCAGCCTCAAGCTCCCTAATGAAAAACTGTTTTTT. Its protein product is CASSLKLPNEKLFF. Looking up the rest from reference TRBV7-9 and TRBJ1-4 gives the full variable domain: DTGVSQNPRHKITKRGQNVTFRCDPISEHNRLYWYRQTLGQGPEFLTYFQNEAQLEKSRLLSDRFSAERPKGSFSTLEIQRTEQGDSAMYLCASSLKLPNEKLFFGSGTQLSVL.

The rearrangement links TRBV6-5 to TRBJ2-1; no firm D call. The germline V gene encodes CDR1 MNHEY and CDR2 SVGAGI. CDR3 length: 13 residues. Trimming pared 6 bases from V and 2 bases from J, leaving 8 bases between. The CDR3 DNA sequence: TGTGCCAGCAGCCGTCACACCTACAATGAGCAGTTCTTC. Translating gives CASSRHTYNEQFF.

The chain employs TRBV11-2 and TRBJ1-4, with a tentative D call TRBD1 (6 bases). Trimming removed 4 bases from V and 6 bases from J, with 9 bases in between. This CDR3 is built from 13 residues. The germline V gene has CDR1 SGHAT and CDR2 FQNNGV. This CDR3 reads CASSSGADEKLFF. The CDR3 DNA follows: TGTGCCAGCAGCTCAGGGGCGGATGAAAAACTGTTTTTT.

The J gene is TRBJ2-1, the V gene TRBV7-2; D gene ambiguous. Per the germline V gene, CDR1 is SGHTA and CDR2 is FQGNSA. V lost 1 base, J lost 4 bases, and 17 bases lay in between. CDR3 length equals 17 residues. CDR3 amino acids: CASSLEYAGPRYNEQFF. The DNA of the CDR3 is TGTGCCAGCAGCTTAGAATATGCCGGGCCTAGGTACAATGAGCAGTTCTTC.

The chain is built from TRBV7-8 and TRBJ2-3, with 7 bases matching TRBD2. Losses at the gene ends were 8 bases for V and 2 bases for J; bases not matched to a gene: 13. The CDR3 runs to 16 residues. In germline, CDR1 is SGHVS, CDR2 FQNEAQ. In DNA form, the CDR3 reads TGTGCCAGCGGGGTAACGGGGGGAAGGAACACAGATACGCAGTATTTT. The encoded protein is CASGVTGGRNTDTQYF.

This chain connects TRBV9 to TRBJ2-7; 8 bases fit TRBD1. Trimming removed 4 bases from V and 0 bases from J; junction bases left unmatched: 6. The germline gives CDR1 SGDLS, CDR2 YYNGEE. The CDR3 covers 15 residues. The CDR3 bases are TGTGCCAGCAGCCCAAGGACAGGGTCCTCCTACGAGCAGTACTTC. This codes for CASSPRTGSSYEQYF.

A remark on this clone: The sample contains more than one DNA sequence encoding this CDR3. V and J are TRBV27 and TRBJ2-7; D gene uncertain. V lost 5 bases and J 0 bases, leaving 8 bases between the germline ends. Germline CDR1 MNHEY, CDR2 SMNVEV (reference sequence). The CDR3 is 13 amino acids. The CDR3 coding sequence is TGTGCCAGCAGTCTAACGGACTCCTACGAGCAGTACTTC. It codes for CASSLTDSYEQYF.

The rearrangement uses TRBV15 and TRBJ2-3; 12 bases are shared with TRBD1. This CDR3 has 17 residues. With V trimmed by 5 bases and J by 4 bases, 10 bases remained unmatched. Germline V CDR1 and CDR2: LNHNV, YYDKDF (reference sequence). The CDR3 sequence is CATSASPGQGAPDTQYF. The CDR3 coding sequence is TGTGCCACCAGCGCATCTCCGGGACAGGGGGCCCCAGATACGCAGTATTTT.

V gene TRBV29-1 combines with J gene TRBJ2-4; tentatively, D is TRBD2 (6 bases). Germline values: CDR1 SQVTM, CDR2 ANQGSEA. This CDR3 region has 13 residues. V was trimmed by 3 bases and J by 8 bases, leaving 14 bases between them. CDR3 sequence (DNA): TGCAGCGTTGACGGGACTTCTGACGACATTCAGTACTTC. Encoded protein: CSVDGTSDDIQYF.

This sequence joins TRBV19 and TRBJ1-1; 7 bases align to TRBD1. Germline V CDR1 and CDR2: LNHDA, SQIVND (reference sequence). V was pared by 0 bases and J by 5 bases, with 9 bases of the junction left unmatched. The CDR3 sequence is 16 residues long. The CDR3 reads CASSIDHRGWGTEAFF. The DNA for the CDR3 is TGTGCCAGTAGTATAGACCACAGGGGTTGGGGTACTGAAGCTTTCTTT.

The gene calls are TRBV11-2 and TRBJ2-3, with TRBD1 matching 10 bases. The CDR3 totals 14 residues. CDR1 and CDR2 (germline): SGHAT, FQNNGV. J was trimmed by 5 bases and V by 11 bases; bases with no gene match: 10. The CDR3 sequence: CAGQGVSTGDTQYF. The CDR3 DNA sequence: TGTGCCGGACAGGGGGTTAGTACAGGAGATACGCAGTATTTT.

The chain joins TRBV4-3 to TRBJ1-3; D unclear. CDR1 is LGHNA, CDR2 YSLEER, per germline. V lost 8 bases, J lost 0 bases, and 14 bases lay in between. The CDR3 is 15 residues long. The chain's CDR3 is CASEPWRSSGNTIYF. In nucleotides, the CDR3 is TGCGCCAGCGAGCCATGGAGGAGCTCTGGAAACACCATATATTTT.

This chain connects TRBV9 to TRBJ2-2, with no clear D. V lost 5 bases and J lost 4, with 6 bases in between. The V gene's germline CDR1 is SGDLS and CDR2 YYNGEE. This CDR3 has 12 residues. This CDR3 is CASSEFTGELFF. CDR3 sequence (DNA): TGTGCCAGCAGTGAATTCACCGGGGAGCTGTTTTTT.